Listed below are T cell receptor beta chains from one sample, sequenced in a study of blood T cell repertoires in COVID-19. The table came from immunoSEQ multiplex PCR; TCRdb's copy has only in-frame clones and leaves some out. The profile shows more than 300,000 clones, around 89% of them singletons. What was sequenced was peripheral blood. The receptors were gathered from a woman aged 30 to 39 with COVID-19, enrolled during active disease. Both conserved end residues are part of each CDR3. Each record gives: CDR3 DNA, CDR3 protein, J gene, clone size, D gene, V gene. The D gene is left open where the match is weak. Rows may omit the clone size; those that give it use once, few, many or a size class.

TGTGCCAGCAGCCTAAGGAGGAGGGGAACCTACGAGCAGTACTTC,CASSLRRRGTYEQYF,TRBJ2-7,-,-,TRBV6-5
TGTGCCAGCAGTCTAACAGGGAACTATGGCTACACCTTC,CASSLTGNYGYTF,TRBJ1-2,once,-,TRBV28
TGTGCCATCAGTGAGTCGGGCCACCCCCCTAATCAGCCCCAGCATTTT,CAISESGHPPNQPQHF,TRBJ1-5,-,-,TRBV10-3
TGTGCCAGCTCACCAGGGGCTAACACCGGGGAGCTGTTTTTT,CASSPGANTGELFF,TRBJ2-2,-,-,TRBV18
TGTGCCAGCAGCGTAGTGCCAGATAATTCACCCCTCCACTTT,CASSVVPDNSPLHF,TRBJ1-6,once,-,TRBV9
TGTGCCAGCAGCTCGGGACACAACTTGAGGAACATTCAGTACTTC,CASSSGHNLRNIQYF,TRBJ2-4,-,-,TRBV11-2
TGTGCCAGCAGTCGCCAACAGGGGGCCTGGCAGCCCCAGCATTTT,CASSRQQGAWQPQHF,TRBJ1-5,-,TRBD1,TRBV2
TGTGCCAGTAGTATAGAGAGGACAGTCGAAGCTTTCTTT,CASSIERTVEAFF,TRBJ1-1,-,-,TRBV19
TGTGCCAGCAGTGAGAGTAGGGGGCACTCACCCCTCCACTTT,CASSESRGHSPLHF,TRBJ1-6,-,TRBD1,TRBV28
TGCGCCAGCAGCCAAAACAGGGGGCAGAGCTATGGCTACACCTTC,CASSQNRGQSYGYTF,TRBJ1-2,once,TRBD1,TRBV4-3
TGTGCCAGCAGCTCCCGGGACAGGCTCCCAAACACTGAAGCTTTCTTT,CASSSRDRLPNTEAFF,TRBJ1-1,-,TRBD1,TRBV11-3
TGTGCCAGCAGCTTCTCCTACAGGGGTACCAAAAACATTCAGTACTTC,CASSFSYRGTKNIQYF,TRBJ2-4,once,TRBD1,TRBV7-9
TGTGCCAGCAGCCTACAGGGGCAAAATTCACCCCTCCACTTT,CASSLQGQNSPLHF,TRBJ1-6,-,TRBD1,TRBV27
TGCGCCAGCAGGGGGACAGGGGGTAGCACTGAAGCTTTCTTT,CASRGTGGSTEAFF,TRBJ1-1,-,TRBD1,TRBV4-1
TGTGCCAGCAGCTTGAACCAGAGGCCTGGCTACACCTTC,CASSLNQRPGYTF,TRBJ1-2,-,-,TRBV5-6
TGTGCCAGCTCCCCCCGGACAGAAACTTACGAGCAGTACTTC,CASSPRTETYEQYF,TRBJ2-7,-,-,TRBV18
TGCGCCAGCAGCCTTGTAACAGCCTACTATGGCTACACCTTC,CASSLVTAYYGYTF,TRBJ1-2,-,-,TRBV4-1
TGTGCCAGCAGCTCCGGACTAGTTGAGACCCAGTACTTC,CASSSGLVETQYF,TRBJ2-5,-,TRBD2,TRBV11-2